The 31 T cell receptor beta chains listed next were all sequenced from one sample in a study of regulatory T cells in long-lasting Graves disease. Time point: persistent/refractory GD, antithyroid drugs over 5 years with positive TRAb. PBMC RNA was the source of the TCR library. Combining iRepertoire HTBI primers with Arm-PCR of CDR3 regions, the authors built TCR beta libraries. TCRdb re-derived calls from the multiplex PCR reads in MiXCR, one entry per CDR3 protein. The sample holds hundreds of thousands of distinct CDR3 sequences, approximately 31% seen once. Specimen: peripheral blood mononuclear cells (PBMCs), collected when the disease was refractory, from a patient treated with antithyroid drugs. The receptors stem from a female donor with Graves disease.

The chain links TRBV29-1 to TRBJ2-4; unclear D gene. The CDR3 spans 15 residues. V was shortened by 3 bases and J by 0 bases, with 12 bases between the two germline ends. Germline V gene data show CDR1 as SQVTM and CDR2 as ANQGSEA. CDR3 amino acids: CSVELGFLAKNIQYF. For the CDR3, the DNA is TGCAGCGTTGAGTTGGGGTTTCTAGCCAAAAACATTCAGTACTTC.

The rearrangement links TRBV5-1 to TRBJ1-4, with TRBD1 as a possible D gene (5 bases). V was shortened by 4 bases and J by 8 bases, with 15 bases between the two germline ends. Per germline, CDR1 SGHRS and CDR2 YFSETQ. This CDR3 has 14 amino acids. Here the CDR3 DNA reads TGCGCCAGCAGCCGTTCCCAGGGTTCCGAAAAACTGTTTTTT. Translated: CASSRSQGSEKLFF.

This chain's CDR3 is CAISPRTSGRAITDTQYF. The CDR3 DNA is TGTGCCATCAGTCCCCGGACTAGCGGGAGGGCCATTACAGATACGCAGTATTTT. The chain recombines TRBV10-3 with TRBJ2-3; 15 bases line up with TRBD2. This CDR3 comprises 18 residues. V lost 5 bases, J lost 3 bases, and 9 bases stayed unmatched. CDR1 and CDR2 (germline): ENHRY, SYGVKD.

This chain links TRBV30 with TRBJ1-5; perhaps TRBD1 as D (5 bases). V was pared by 1 base and J by 3 bases, with 10 bases between. Germline CDR1 is GTSNPN and CDR2 is SVGIG (reference sequence). The CDR3 is 14 amino acids. CDR3 sequence reads: CAWSEGNPNQPQHF. CDR3 bases: TGTGCCTGGAGTGAGGGGAACCCCAATCAGCCCCAGCATTTT. Combining the CDR3 with reference TRBV30 and TRBJ1-5 gives the whole variable domain SQTIHQWPATLVQPVGSPLSLECTVEGTSNPNLYWYRQAAGRGLQLLFYSVGIGQISSEVPQNLSASRPQDRQFILSSKKLLLSDSGFYLCAWSEGNPNQPQHFGDGTRLSIL.

This clonotype was recorded many times. The chain employs TRBV2 and TRBJ1-2; tentative D call: TRBD1 (5 bases). V was shortened by 0 bases and J by 5 bases, with 13 bases between the two germline ends. This CDR3 comprises 15 residues. The germline CDR1 and CDR2 sequences are SNHLY and FYNNEI. The CDR3 reads CASSEAVGVWYGYTF. As DNA, the CDR3 is TGTGCCAGCAGTGAAGCGGTGGGGGTGTGGTATGGCTACACCTTC.

This clonotype was observed a few times. The V and J genes are TRBV11-2 and TRBJ1-2; weak D call: TRBD1 (5 bases). V lost 1 base and J 8 bases, leaving 20 bases between the germline ends. Germline V lookup: CDR1 SGHAT, CDR2 FQNNGV. The CDR3 is made up of 16 amino acids. In DNA, the CDR3 is TGTGCCAGCAGCTTAGCCCTCGTCAGGGCCCCTAGGGGCTACACCTTC. Translated, it gives CASSLALVRAPRGYTF.

To note about this clonotype: Just one base apart from a much larger clone, this may be a read error. The rearrangement uses TRBV2 and TRBJ1-1; no firm D call. The CDR3 is 12 residues long. CDR1 and CDR2 (germline): SNHLY, FYNNEI. As DNA, the CDR3 is TGTGCCAACAGTGTTTTTCGTAAGGACGCTTTCTTT. Translation gives CANSVFRKDAFF.

There are a few counts of this clonotype. The rearrangement links TRBV29-1 to TRBJ2-7; TRBD2 aligns across 10 bases. Germline-derived CDR1 and CDR2 are SQVTM and ANQGSEA. J gave up 9 bases and V 7 bases, and 12 bases lay outside the gene matches. This CDR3 has 13 residues. The CDR3 loop is CSALAGGSSGQYF. The CDR3 DNA reads TGCAGCGCCTTAGCGGGAGGTTCATCAGGGCAGTACTTC.

The J gene is TRBJ2-2, the V gene TRBV29-1; D may be TRBD1 or TRBD2 (5 bases each). Trimming pared 4 bases from V and 4 bases from J, leaving 13 bases between. Germline-derived CDR1 and CDR2 are SQVTM and ANQGSEA. The CDR3 has 14 residues. CDR3 DNA sequence: TGCAGCGTTGTGGGGGATCGTATCACCGGGGAGCTGTTTTTT. It translates to CSVVGDRITGELFF.

This clonotype has just a few counts. The chain has TRBV6-1 and TRBJ1-6, with D possibly matching TRBD1 (5 bases). Germline V CDR1 and CDR2: MNHNS, SASEGT. The length of the CDR3 is 13 residues. V gave up 8 bases and J gave up 8 bases, with 13 bases separating them. This chain's CDR3 is CASGGGGYSPLHF. CDR3 DNA sequence: TGTGCCAGCGGGGGTGGTGGGTATTCACCCCTCCACTTT.

The sample holds a few counts of this clonotype. The chain uses TRBV18 and TRBJ1-2, with 8 nucleotides matching TRBD1. J gave up 7 bases and V 5 bases, and 3 bases lay outside the gene matches. The CDR3 loop spans 12 amino acids. The germline CDR1 and CDR2 sequences are KGHSH and LQKENI. The DNA of the CDR3 is TGTGCCAGCTCAAACACAGGGGGTGGCTACACCTTC. Residues: CASSNTGGGYTF. The full variable domain, its missing parts supplied by reference TRBV18 and TRBJ1-2, is NAGVMQNPRHLVRRRGQEARLRCSPMKGHSHVYWYRQLPEEGLKFMVYLQKENIIDESGMPKERFSAEFPKEGPSILRIQQVVRGDSAAYFCASSNTGGGYTFGSGTRLTVV.

This clonotype has only a few counts. The rearrangement links TRBV24-1 to TRBJ1-2; unclear D gene. Looked up from germline, CDR1 is KGHDR and CDR2 is SFDVKD. The V end lost 0 bases, the J end lost 10 bases, and 8 bases lay between the germline ends. This CDR3 region has 12 residues. CDR3 DNA: TGTGCCACCAGTGATTTGCTAGACCACTACACCTTC. The encoded protein is CATSDLLDHYTF.

The gene calls are TRBV6-5 and TRBJ2-7; D might be TRBD2 (5 bases). The CDR3 has 16 amino acids. Trimming stripped 0 bases from V and 4 bases from J, with 16 bases between. The germline CDR1 and CDR2 sequences are MNHEY and SVGAGI. The CDR3 DNA follows: TGTGCCAGCAGTTACTCGCTCCAGGACGGGAAATACGAGCAGTACTTC. It encodes CASSYSLQDGKYEQYF.

This clonotype was seen only a few times. The V and J genes are TRBV12-3 or TRBV12-4 and TRBJ1-5; D is unresolved. Trimming left V 2 bases short and J 3 bases short, with 8 bases between. The CDR3 is made up of 14 amino acids. DNA for the CDR3: TGTGCCAGCAGTTTAAGGCGGACCAATCAGCCCCAGCATTTT. This encodes CASSLRRTNQPQHF.

There are a few counts of this clonotype. The gene calls are TRBV7-3 and TRBJ1-6; no reliable D call. CDR1 SGHTA and CDR2 FQGTGA come from the germline V gene. The V end lost 3 bases, the J end lost 10 bases, and 13 bases lay between the germline ends. CDR3 size: 14 residues. Here the CDR3 reads CASSLRGGGSPLHF. As DNA, the CDR3 is TGTGCCAGCAGCTTGAGAGGAGGAGGATCACCCCTCCACTTT.

This clonotype was counted only a few times. The chain couples TRBV6-1 to TRBJ1-1, with TRBD1 identical over 8 bases. The CDR3 has 15 residues. CDR1 MNHNS and CDR2 SASEGT come from the germline V gene. Trimming at V came to 6 bases and at J to 1 base, leaving 7 bases not matched to a gene. This chain's CDR3 is CASRPDRARNTEAFF. The CDR3 DNA reads TGTGCCAGCAGACCGGACAGGGCGAGGAACACTGAAGCTTTCTTT.

The chain links TRBV10-3 to TRBJ1-5; 8 nucleotides line up with TRBD1. The CDR3 is 15 residues long. The trim removed 2 bases at V and 3 bases at J, leaving 3 bases unmatched. Per germline, CDR1 ENHRY and CDR2 SYGVKD. The CDR3 is CAISETDRVNQPQHF. The DNA for the CDR3 is TGTGCCATCAGTGAGACGGACAGGGTCAATCAGCCCCAGCATTTT.

This clonotype was counted ten times or more. This chain joins TRBV18 and TRBJ1-6; 7 bases agree with TRBD1. Germline CDR1 and CDR2: KGHSH and LQKENI. The V gene end was trimmed by 3 bases and the J gene end by 10 bases; junction bases not matched to a gene: 0. The CDR3 consists of 12 residues. CDR3 sequence (DNA): TGTGCCAGCTCACCGGGACAGTCACCCCTCCACTTT. Its translation: CASSPGQSPLHF.

Comments on this clonotype: Given a much more abundant clone one base away, this may be a read error. The rearrangement joins TRBV6-1 to TRBJ1-2; 7 bases are a match to TRBD1. CDR3 size: 15 residues. CDR1 and CDR2 from the germline V gene are MNHNS and SASEGT. CDR3 region: CACSEATGAHYGYTF. The CDR3 bases are TGTGCCTGCAGTGAAGCCACAGGGGCACACTATGGCTACACCTTC.

CDR3 residues: CASSSGEVNTEAFF. The CDR3 DNA is TGTGCCAGCAGCTCGGGTGAGGTGAACACTGAAGCTTTCTTT. The chain has TRBV19 and TRBJ1-1; D not certain. From germline, CDR1 is LNHDA and CDR2 SQIVND (reference sequence). Trimming removed 9 bases at V and 0 bases at J, with 14 bases between. The CDR3 extends over 14 amino acids.

The rearrangement links TRBV6-4 to TRBJ1-2, with D maybe TRBD1 (6 bases). Germline values: CDR1 MRHNA, CDR2 SNTAGT. Trimming removed 10 bases at V and 8 bases at J, with 23 bases between. This CDR3 spans 14 amino acids. CDR3 sequence: CATFRDRLKGGYTF. The CDR3 bases are TGTGCCACCTTCCGTGACAGGCTGAAAGGGGGCTACACCTTC.

V usage is TRBV5-1 and J usage is TRBJ1-5; 8 bases align to TRBD1. Germline assignment: CDR1 SGHRS and CDR2 YFSETQ. The CDR3 is 16 residues long. Losses at the gene ends were 3 bases for V and 0 bases for J; bases not matched to a gene: 5. As DNA, the CDR3 is TGCGCCAGCAGCTCGGGACAGGCGTATAGCAATCAGCCCCAGCATTTT. Residues: CASSSGQAYSNQPQHF.

This clonotype was counted a few times. This rearrangement joins TRBV20-1 to TRBJ1-1, with 7 bases lining up with TRBD1. V gave up 3 bases and J gave up 6 bases; unmatched junction bases: 7. Germline assignment: CDR1 DFQATT and CDR2 SNEGSKA (reference sequence). CDR3 length: 13 amino acids. CDR3 amino acids: CSASKGASPEAFF. CDR3 bases: TGCAGTGCTAGTAAGGGGGCGAGTCCTGAAGCTTTCTTT.

This clonotype occurred many times. The rearrangement joins TRBV25-1 to TRBJ1-1, with unresolved D. The CDR3 totals 12 residues. Looked up from germline, CDR1 is MGHDK and CDR2 is SYGVNS. V lost 2 bases and J lost 11, with 12 bases in between. DNA of the CDR3: TGTGCCAGCAGTGAACAAGGACGTGTTGCTTTCTTT. Protein product: CASSEQGRVAFF.

This chain uses TRBV20-1 with TRBJ1-1, with 9 nucleotides matching TRBD1. Unmatched junction bases numbered 8, after V lost 5 bases and J lost 4 bases. Germline-derived CDR1 and CDR2 are DFQATT and SNEGSKA (reference sequence). The CDR3 runs to 14 residues. The CDR3 loop reads CSARPGTGSTEAFF. The CDR3 coding sequence is TGCAGTGCTCGTCCCGGGACAGGGTCCACTGAAGCTTTCTTT.

The J gene is TRBJ1-1, the V gene TRBV7-9; D is undetermined. Trimming cost V 7 bases and J 5 bases, with 14 bases left between them. The CDR3 length is 13 residues. CDR1 is SEHNR, CDR2 FQNEAQ, per germline (reference sequence). The CDR3 spells CASTPSDETEAFF. Written as DNA, the CDR3 is TGTGCCAGCACCCCCTCGGACGAAACTGAAGCTTTCTTT.

V usage is TRBV5-1 and J usage is TRBJ2-1, with TRBD1 matching 12 bases. V dropped 3 bases and J dropped 6; count of bases not matched to a gene: 10. Germline V gene lookup returns CDR1 SGHRS and CDR2 YFSETQ. The CDR3 contains 17 residues. CDR3 protein: CASSWGTGGRRPNEQFF. For the CDR3, the DNA is TGCGCCAGCAGCTGGGGGACAGGGGGCCGAAGACCCAATGAGCAGTTCTTC.

The V gene is TRBV7-3, the J gene TRBJ2-3, with 10 bases lining up with TRBD2. In germline, CDR1 is SGHTA, CDR2 FQGTGA. Trimming removed 5 bases from V and 2 bases from J; junction bases left unmatched: 10. This CDR3 has 17 residues. In DNA form, the CDR3 reads TGTGCCAGCAGCGGGTCGGGACTAGCGACCCTCACAGATACGCAGTATTTT. This encodes CASSGSGLATLTDTQYF.

The gene calls are TRBV25-1 and TRBJ1-2; D not certain. The CDR3 consists of 12 residues. Trimming shortened V by 1 base and J by 8 bases, and 8 bases separated the two germline ends. Looked up from germline, CDR1 is MGHDK and CDR2 is SYGVNS. The CDR3 loop reads CASSEWGEGYTF. The CDR3 DNA is TGTGCCAGCAGTGAATGGGGAGAGGGCTACACCTTC.

At least ten counts were recorded for this clonotype. The J gene is TRBJ2-5, the V gene TRBV28, with unresolved D. This CDR3 spans 13 amino acids. Trimming pared 5 bases from V and 2 bases from J, leaving 9 bases between. Looked up from germline, CDR1 is MDHEN and CDR2 is SYDVKM. CDR3 coding DNA: TGTGCCAGCAGTCTACTCGGTCAAGAGACCCAGTACTTC. It translates to CASSLLGQETQYF.

The chain employs TRBV30 and TRBJ2-7; 7 bases are shared with TRBD1. V was pared by 2 bases and J by 1 base, with 8 bases of the junction left unmatched. Germline-derived CDR1 and CDR2 are GTSNPN and SVGIG (reference sequence). CDR3 size: 15 residues. The CDR3 loop reads CAWSPGQELSYEQYF. The CDR3 DNA is TGTGCCTGGAGTCCAGGACAGGAGTTATCCTACGAGCAGTACTTC.